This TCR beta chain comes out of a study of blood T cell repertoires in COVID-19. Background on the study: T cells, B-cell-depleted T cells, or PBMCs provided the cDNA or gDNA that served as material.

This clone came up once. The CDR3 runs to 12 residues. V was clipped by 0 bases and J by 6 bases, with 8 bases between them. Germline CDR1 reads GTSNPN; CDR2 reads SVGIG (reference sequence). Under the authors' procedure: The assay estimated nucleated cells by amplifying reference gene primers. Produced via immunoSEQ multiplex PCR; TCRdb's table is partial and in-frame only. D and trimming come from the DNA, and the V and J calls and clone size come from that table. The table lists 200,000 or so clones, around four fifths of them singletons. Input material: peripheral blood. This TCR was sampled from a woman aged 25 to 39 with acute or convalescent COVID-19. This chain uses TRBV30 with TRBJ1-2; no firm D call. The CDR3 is CAWSVSQNGYTF. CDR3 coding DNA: TGTGCCTGGAGTGTAAGTCAGAATGGCTACACCTTC. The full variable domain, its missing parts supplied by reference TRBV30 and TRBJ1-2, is SQTIHQWPATLVQPVGSPLSLECTVEGTSNPNLYWYRQAAGRGLQLLFYSVGIGQISSEVPQNLSASRPQDRQFILSSKKLLLSDSGFYLCAWSVSQNGYTFGSGTRLTVV.